This TCR beta chain was obtained from a study of cytomegalovirus exposure and HLA in healthy donors. Findings and caveats of the study: Rare sequences made up most TCRs, while some public TCRs were found in many donors.

The PCR was carried out with 60 Vbeta primers and 13 Jbeta primers. Assay used: immunoSEQ multiplex PCR; TCRdb lists only in-frame clones, some missing. This table has fewer than 200,000 clones, around 80% appearing once. With respect to this clone: The antigen is unknown.

The donors were healthy bone marrow donors. The length of the CDR3 is 14 residues. The V gene's germline CDR1 is MNHEY and CDR2 SMNVEV (reference sequence). With 6 bases clipped from V and 3 bases from J, the junction kept 7 bases outside the gene matches. This sequence joins TRBV27 and TRBJ2-7; TRBD1 aligns across 8 bases. This clonotype was sampled from a man between 18 and 35 years old in good health and CMV-seronegative. The sequenced material came from PBMCs. CDR3 protein: CASSPTGAYYEQYF. The CDR3 DNA is TGTGCCAGCAGCCCGACAGGGGCCTACTACGAGCAGTACTTC.